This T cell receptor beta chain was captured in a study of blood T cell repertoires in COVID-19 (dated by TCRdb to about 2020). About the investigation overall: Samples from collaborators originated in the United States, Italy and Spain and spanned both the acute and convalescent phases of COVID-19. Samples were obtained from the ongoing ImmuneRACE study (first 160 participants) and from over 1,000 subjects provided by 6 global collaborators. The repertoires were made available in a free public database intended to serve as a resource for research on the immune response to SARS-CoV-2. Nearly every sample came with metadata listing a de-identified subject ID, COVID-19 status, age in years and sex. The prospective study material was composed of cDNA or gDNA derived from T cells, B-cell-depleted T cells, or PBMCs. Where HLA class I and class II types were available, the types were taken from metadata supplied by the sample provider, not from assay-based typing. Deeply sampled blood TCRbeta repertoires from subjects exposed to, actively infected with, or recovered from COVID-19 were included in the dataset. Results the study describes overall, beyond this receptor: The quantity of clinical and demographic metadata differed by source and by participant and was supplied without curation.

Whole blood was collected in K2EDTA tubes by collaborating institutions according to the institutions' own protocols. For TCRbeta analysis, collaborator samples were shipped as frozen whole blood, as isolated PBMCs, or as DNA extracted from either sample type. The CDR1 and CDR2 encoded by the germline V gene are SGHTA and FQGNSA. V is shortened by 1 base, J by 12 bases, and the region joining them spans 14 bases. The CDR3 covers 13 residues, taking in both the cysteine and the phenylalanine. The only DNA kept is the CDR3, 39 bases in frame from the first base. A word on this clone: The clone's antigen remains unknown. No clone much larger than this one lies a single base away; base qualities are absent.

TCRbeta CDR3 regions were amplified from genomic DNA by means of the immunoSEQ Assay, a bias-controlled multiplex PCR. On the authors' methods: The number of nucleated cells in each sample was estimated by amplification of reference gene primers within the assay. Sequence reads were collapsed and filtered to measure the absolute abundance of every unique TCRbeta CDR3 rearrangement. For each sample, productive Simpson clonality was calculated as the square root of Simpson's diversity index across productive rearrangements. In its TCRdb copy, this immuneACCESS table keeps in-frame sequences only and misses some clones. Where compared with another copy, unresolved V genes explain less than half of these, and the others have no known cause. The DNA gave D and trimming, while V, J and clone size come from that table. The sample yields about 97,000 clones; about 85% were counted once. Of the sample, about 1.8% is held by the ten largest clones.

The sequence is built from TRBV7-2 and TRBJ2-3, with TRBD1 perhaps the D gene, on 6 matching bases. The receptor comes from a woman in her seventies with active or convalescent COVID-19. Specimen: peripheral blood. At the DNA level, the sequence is TGTGCCAGCAGCTTAGAGGGTGGGGGCCGCCAGTATTTT. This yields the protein CASSLEGGGRQYF.